The entry that follows covers one T cell receptor (beta chain) sequence. Deletions cut 1 base from V and 12 bases from J, with 13 bases between. Germline CDR1 is SGHTA and CDR2 is FQGTGA. This CDR3 is 13 amino acids long. This specimen belongs to a study of blood T cell repertoires in COVID-19. Across the study: The United States, Italy and Spain supplied acute and convalescent COVID-19 samples. The cDNA or gDNA used as material had been derived from T cells, B-cell-depleted T cells, or PBMCs.

In the study's own analysis: Reference gene primer amplification yielded estimated nucleated cell counts. Clones were sequenced by immunoSEQ multiplex PCR, and TCRdb holds only the in-frame ones, with some missing. V, J and clone size are taken as reported in that table, and D and trimming were inferred from the DNA itself. Of a few hundred thousand clones listed, approximately 86% were seen once; the top ten hold 3% to 4%. The V call is TRBV7-3, the J call TRBJ2-1, with D uncertain. The specimen was peripheral blood. This sequence was found in a woman aged 80 or over with acute or convalescent COVID-19. CDR3 sequence (DNA): TGTGCCAGCAGCTTAAGCGCGAGCTCGGGGCAGTTCTTC. It specifies CASSLSASSGQFF.